This TCR beta chain was profiled in a study of CD8 T cells in Susac syndrome. It was with random hexamers that 0.5 to 1 ug RNA was reverse transcribed. immunoSEQ multiplex PCR amplified TCR beta CDR3 across 54 Vbeta, 13 Jbeta. TCRdb called the immunoSEQ multiplex PCR reads again in MiXCR, with one record for every CDR3 protein. The sample lists some 95,000 distinct CDR3 sequences, 80% to 95% seen once, with 0.25% to 0.4% in the top ten. This CDR3 is built from 13 residues. V lost 3 bases and J lost 5, with 8 bases in between. The germline V gene has CDR1 MNHEY and CDR2 SMNVEV (reference sequence). The sequence was obtained from a human donor in good health. J is TRBJ2-1 and V is TRBV27, with unresolved D. The sequenced material came from CD8+ T cells from PBMCs. This CDR3 is CASSLGPNNEQFF. The DNA for the CDR3 is TGTGCCAGCAGTTTGGGTCCTAACAATGAGCAGTTCTTC.